This TCR beta chain was identified in a study of T-cell reconstitution after alpha-beta-depleted transplantation in children. TCRbeta library preparation incorporated unique molecular identifiers. TCRdb reanalysed the PCR reads using MiXCR and keeps one entry per CDR3 protein. The top ten hold approximately 1.1% of the sample, which has some 640,000 distinct CDR3 sequences, approximately 16% seen once. Remarks on this clonotype: The junction shows a germline mismatch at one end, possibly a read error.

The CDR3 runs 16 residues. CDR1 is MNHNS, CDR2 SASEGT, per germline. Sequencing used PBMCs from the stem cell graft donor, obtained from the stem cell graft. This receptor was identified in a human donor who donated a stem cell graft to a child with acute myeloid leukemia. The rearrangement uses TRBV6-1 and TRBJ1-1; 7 bases are a match to TRBD1. The CDR3 DNA sequence: TGTGCCAGTTCAATTTTCGGGACAGTCTTGAACGCTGAAGCTTTCTTT. It yields the protein CASSIFGTVLNAEAFF.